Listed below are T cell receptor beta chains from one sample, sequenced in a study of beta chain features in type 1 diabetes. The protocol was immunoSEQ multiplex PCR, while the TCRdb copy is restricted to in-frame clones and leaves out a portion. Altogether fewer than 900,000 clones are present, 15% to 20% being singletons, with the ten largest covering 0.02% to 0.025%. The sequenced sample consisted of naive CD4+ T cells from blood. The receptors come from a young woman in good health. Both conserved end residues are part of each CDR3. Each record gives: J gene, V gene, D gene, clone size, CDR3 DNA, CDR3 protein. The D gene is left open where the match is weak. The listing skips clone size in some rows; elsewhere it reads once, few, many or a size class.

TRBJ2-3,TRBV19,-,few,TGTGCCAGTAGAACCGACGGCACAGATACGCAGTATTTT,CASRTDGTDTQYF
TRBJ2-1,TRBV27,-,-,TGTGCCAGCAGTTTTCGCGGTCCGGGGTCCTACAATGAGCAGTTCTTC,CASSFRGPGSYNEQFF
TRBJ2-7,TRBV7-9,-,-,TGTGCCAGCAGCCCCATAATTTGGGTCGACGGTGGGGACGAGCAGTACTTC,CASSPIIWVDGGDEQYF
TRBJ1-2,TRBV28,-,-,TGTGCCAGCAGCTCTGCAGGGTATGGCTACACCTTC,CASSSAGYGYTF
TRBJ2-2,TRBV9,TRBD1,-,TGTGCCAGCAGCCTCAGGACAGGGGGCACCGGGGAGCTGTTTTTT,CASSLRTGGTGELFF
TRBJ2-4,TRBV10-3,-,many,TGTGCCATCAGTGAGTCGTACGGGCTTACCTATGGGGTTCAGTACTTC,CAISESYGLTYGVQYF
TRBJ2-7,TRBV28,-,few,TGTGCCAGCAGTTTATTCTCTAGCACGCCCTACGAGCAGTACTTC,CASSLFSSTPYEQYF
TRBJ1-2,TRBV5-6,-,few,TGTGCCAGCAGCCCTTTGACAGTCCCTAACTATGGCTACACCTTC,CASSPLTVPNYGYTF
TRBJ2-3,TRBV6-1,TRBD2,few,TGTGCCAGCAAGACTAGCGGGAGGCCTTCAGATACGCAGTATTTT,CASKTSGRPSDTQYF
TRBJ2-7,TRBV10-3,TRBD2,-,TGTGCCATCAGGGGGACTAGCGGGTCCTACGAGCAGTACTTC,CAIRGTSGSYEQYF
TRBJ1-1,TRBV19,-,-,TGTGCCAGCAGGGGTTATAACACTGAAGCTTTCTTT,CASRGYNTEAFF
TRBJ1-2,TRBV15,-,-,TGTGCCACCAGCAGAGTGGGGGGCAATCCTAACTATGGCTACACCTTC,CATSRVGGNPNYGYTF
TRBJ1-1,TRBV28,-,-,TGTGCCAGCAGTACCCCAGGAGGAACTGAAGCTTTCTTT,CASSTPGGTEAFF
TRBJ2-3,TRBV21-1,-,-,TGTGCCAGCAGCAAAATCCCGCCGGGAAGGGTTGATACGCAGTATTTT,CASSKIPPGRVDTQYF
TRBJ2-7,TRBV7-2,TRBD2,few,TGTGCCAGCAGCTTAGCTAGGACTAGCGGCCGGGAGCAGTACTTC,CASSLARTSGREQYF
TRBJ2-1,TRBV5-1,TRBD2,few,TGCGCCAGCAGCTTGTCACTAGCGGAGCAGTTCTTC,CASSLSLAEQFF
TRBJ2-3,TRBV9,TRBD2,few,TGTGCCAGCAGTCCTTACAGCGGGGGCAGCACAGATACGCAGTATTTT,CASSPYSGGSTDTQYF
TRBJ2-7,TRBV7-9,TRBD2,-,TGTGCCAGCAGCTTAGCGGGAGGGCCAGGCGAGCAGTACTTC,CASSLAGGPGEQYF
TRBJ1-5,TRBV2,-,-,TGTGCCAGCAGTGAAGTCCCCGGTAGCAATCAGCCCCAGCATTTT,CASSEVPGSNQPQHF
TRBJ1-2,TRBV2,-,once,TGTGCCAGCAGTGATAGTAGGACCGGCTATGGCTACACCTTC,CASSDSRTGYGYTF
TRBJ2-5,TRBV5-1,-,-,TGCGCCAGCAGCCCCTTCCGGGGGCCTGAGACCCAGTACTTC,CASSPFRGPETQYF
TRBJ2-7,TRBV27,-,-,TGTGCCAGCCTACCGAACGAGCAGTACTTC,CASLPNEQYF
TRBJ2-4,TRBV7-8,-,-,TGTGCCAGCAGCTTAGCGTACAGGGCAGCCAAAAACATTCAGTACTTC,CASSLAYRAAKNIQYF
TRBJ2-7,TRBV6-6,-,once,TGTGCCAGCAGTTTGTACGGCTACGAGCAGTACTTC,CASSLYGYEQYF
TRBJ2-1,TRBV18,-,few,TGTGCCAGCTCAATGTCGAAGGGTCGGTCCTACAATGAGCAGTTCTTC,CASSMSKGRSYNEQFF
TRBJ2-3,TRBV7-2,-,few,TGTGCCAGCAGCTCAGATACAGGGATGAATACGCAGTATTTT,CASSSDTGMNTQYF
TRBJ2-1,TRBV11-2,TRBD2,-,TGTGCCAGCACACCCCGGGGGGGTGAGCAGTTCTTC,CASTPRGGEQFF
TRBJ2-7,TRBV5-4,TRBD2,-,TGTGCCAGCAGTCCAGGACTAGCGGGTCCGAGCTCCTACGAGCAGTACTTC,CASSPGLAGPSSYEQYF
TRBJ1-4,TRBV7-9,-,-,TGTGCCAGCAGCTTCGGCGGAACAACTAATGAAAAACTGTTTTTT,CASSFGGTTNEKLFF
TRBJ1-1,TRBV6-6,-,-,TGTGCCAGCAGTTACTCGACCTCAGCCGTGAACACTGAAGCTTTCTTT,CASSYSTSAVNTEAFF
TRBJ2-3,TRBV28,TRBD2,-,TGTGCCAGCACCGACACTAGCGGGAGTTCAGATACGCAGTATTTT,CASTDTSGSSDTQYF
TRBJ2-7,TRBV7-2,-,-,TGTGCCAGCATCCAAACCCAAGGACTACACTACGAGCAGTACTTC,CASIQTQGLHYEQYF
TRBJ2-3,TRBV7-8,-,-,TGTGCCAGCAGCTTATCGGCATTGGGTCATACGCAGTATTTT,CASSLSALGHTQYF